The sample holds one count of the clone carrying this TCR beta chain. Its antigen is unknown. These data belong to a study of CD8+ T cells in alopecia areata. Study background: Those patients who were treated received oral tofacitinib, which was given at 5 to 10 mg twice daily for moderate-to-severe alopecia areata.

Sample treatment: oral pan-JAK inhibitor, 5-10 mg twice daily. Peripheral blood, together with lesional scalp punch biopsies, was collected from alopecia areata patients. Sorting from PBMCs produced CD4+ and CD8+ T cells. Germline V gives CDR1 LNHNV, CDR2 YYDKDF (reference sequence). This CDR3 has 15 amino acids. V gave up 6 bases and J gave up 0 bases, with 12 bases separating them. Study conclusions and caveats: Persistence during tofacitinib was seen for many expanded lesional clones in scalp and blood.

cDNA serving as the sequencing template came from extracted, reverse transcribed RNA. Libraries were prepared by immunoSEQ multiplex PCR; TCRdb keeps only in-frame clonotypes and omits some of them. The repertoire has fewer than 100,000 clones, 60% to 75% of them found once; the top ten carry 15% to 18%. This TCR came from a human donor with alopecia areata. The material was CD8+ T cells sorted from blood, obtained at week 4, from a patient treated with tofacitinib. The chain is built from TRBV15 and TRBJ1-5; D not certain. This CDR3 is CATRSADYSNQPQHF. Here the CDR3 DNA reads TGTGCCACCAGATCGGCGGACTATAGCAATCAGCCCCAGCATTTT.